Included here is one T cell receptor beta chain sequence, with context. This clonotype was picked up many times. The antigen it binds to is not known. Base-call qualities are not available, and no considerably larger clone is one nucleotide away. This sample was taken from a study of CD8 T cells in ankylosing spondylitis (dated by TCRdb to about 2017). Concerning the study at large: The study set out to find disease-linked TCR variants by profiling T cell receptor beta repertoires in ankylosing spondylitis patients and healthy donors. In total, the full study cohort was made up of nearly 110 healthy donors and about two dozen ankylosing spondylitis patients. Peripheral blood samples were taken, and synovial fluid was additionally collected from ankylosing spondylitis patients. Study-level results and caveats: Significant enrichment of the disease-linked clones was reported in matched synovial fluid samples from ankylosing spondylitis patients. A CD8+ phenotype was shown by the disease-linked clones, which were found at relatively low frequencies in peripheral blood. A TCR beta motif made up of under ten highly homologous amino acid variants appeared to be characteristic of blood from ankylosing spondylitis patients. Some motif variants had previously been reported in the synovial fluid and blood of reactive arthritis patients, which suggests shared mechanisms of disease initiation.

Sequenced on an Illumina HiSeq 2500. Quantitative 5'-RACE with molecular barcodes was used to prepare TCR beta libraries. For the original study's pipeline: A new computational method, built on a probabilistic model of VDJ rearrangement, was used to identify disease-linked TCR variants. The public reads were run again by TCRdb, first through fastp at Q25 and then through MiXCR, and only productive beta chains were kept. All rows with the same CDR3 protein become a single entry with the most common DNA and genes. In this record, the V and J calls reflect TCRdb's handling and not the investigators' own analysis. This sample gives 450,000 to 550,000 distinct CDR3 sequences in total; over 4% of them show up just once. In total, the top ten clones hold around 3.5% of the sample. The junction shows trimming of 3 bases on V and 8 bases on J, and the gene matches do not reach 11 bases of it. The CDR3 covers 16 residues, taking in both the cysteine and the phenylalanine. Of all the DNA, just the CDR3 is kept, 48 bases in frame from base 1. CDR1 SGHRS and CDR2 YFSETQ are derived from the germline V gene.

The origin of this receptor is a male donor with ankylosing spondylitis. The chain is encoded by TRBV5-1 joined to TRBJ2-3, with 11 bases matching TRBD1. The specimen was blood, either unsorted or a sorted T cell fraction (not recorded which). CDR3 loop: CASSSSGGQGASTQYF. The nucleotides are TGCGCCAGCAGCTCCTCAGGAGGACAGGGGGCGAGTACGCAGTATTTT.